This T cell receptor beta chain is drawn from a study of human T cells and chemical hapten exposure. CDR1 is MDHEN and CDR2 is SYDVKM in the germline V gene. With 5 bases clipped from V and 4 bases from J, the junction kept 1 base outside the gene matches. The CDR3 loop spans 15 amino acids. This clonotype occurred once. The antigen is unknown. Documented time point: pre-sensitization, week 0. Noted treatment: therapeutic diphenylcyclopropenone sensitization with weekly scalp DPC. Notes on the study in general: There was alopecia in the donors, so their immune response may differ from that of healthy people. It was expanded TCRs that formed significantly more large CDR3 similarity clusters than controls did.

As the library was built, unique molecular identifiers were attached to individual cDNA molecules. One entry per CDR3 protein, called by TCRdb with MiXCR from the RACE reads. The data hold some 200,000 distinct CDR3 sequences, with 25% to 35% observed a single time. The source was whole blood, collected in connection with sensitization to the hapten diphenylcyclopropenone (DPC). This chain joins TRBV28 and TRBJ2-1; 14 bases map to TRBD2. The source of this sequence is a woman between 25 and 40 years old with alopecia areata. Some clones in this sample may be carry-over from other donors' samples. The CDR3 loop is CASSRTSGGYNEQFF. The CDR3 bases are TGTGCCAGCAGTCGGACTAGCGGGGGGTACAATGAGCAGTTCTTC.